These 26 T cell receptor beta chains originate from one sample sequenced in a study of blood T cell repertoires in COVID-19. Assay used: immunoSEQ multiplex PCR; TCRdb lists only in-frame clones, some missing. The sample records 130,000 to 150,000 clones, around four fifths being singletons. Sequenced input: peripheral blood. The receptors come from a human donor in a cohort sampled during active COVID-19.

The J gene is TRBJ2-7, the V gene TRBV27; perhaps TRBD1 as D (5 bases). The CDR3 is 14 residues long. CDR1 and CDR2 (germline): MNHEY, SMNVEV (reference sequence). V lost 5 bases and J lost 1, with 12 bases in between. The CDR3 here is CASSLKGNSYEQYF. CDR3 DNA sequence: TGTGCCAGCAGTCTAAAGGGGAATTCCTACGAGCAGTACTTC.

V gene TRBV7-2 combines with J gene TRBJ2-4, with TRBD1 identical over 9 bases. The germline gives CDR1 SGHTA, CDR2 FQGNSA. There are 13 residues in the CDR3. Trimming removed 7 bases from V and 3 bases from J; junction bases left unmatched: 1. The CDR3: CASKTGGKNIQYF. As DNA, the CDR3 is TGTGCCAGCAAGACAGGGGGCAAAAACATTCAGTACTTC.

V gene TRBV7-3 combines with J gene TRBJ2-3; D remains unclear. CDR1 is SGHTA, CDR2 FQGTGA, per germline. V lost 5 bases to trimming and J lost 3 bases, with 12 bases between them. The CDR3 covers 14 residues. The CDR3 loop is CASSMTYLTDTQYF. In nucleotides, the CDR3 is TGTGCCAGCAGCATGACATATCTGACAGATACGCAGTATTTT. The variable domain in full, with the rest retrieved from reference TRBV7-3 and TRBJ2-3, is GAGVSQTPSNKVTEKGKYVELRCDPISGHTALYWYRQSLGQGPEFLIYFQGTGAADDSGLPNDRFFAVRPEGSVSTLKIQRTERGDSAVYLCASSMTYLTDTQYFGPGTRLTVL.

The chain recombines TRBV12-3 or TRBV12-4 with TRBJ1-2; possibly TRBD1 for D (5 bases). The V end was cut by 3 bases, the J end by 5 bases, with 10 bases between. The CDR3 is 13 amino acids. The CDR3 loop is CASSLPGWYGYTF. CDR3 coding DNA: TGTGCCAGCAGTTTGCCAGGGTGGTATGGCTACACCTTC.

This clone has a count of ten or more. In DNA, the CDR3 is TGTGCCAGCAGCTTAGTAGCCGTACAGGGCTGGAACACTGAAGCTTTCTTT. This codes for CASSLVAVQGWNTEAFF. The chain joins TRBV7-9 to TRBJ1-1; the D gene is possibly TRBD1 (6 bases). The CDR3 is 17 amino acids. The germline gives CDR1 SEHNR, CDR2 FQNEAQ (reference sequence). Trimming took 1 base from V and 1 from J, leaving 16 bases between them.

In nucleotides, the CDR3 is TGCGCCAGCAGCACCGGGACAGGGGGCGTTAGGGAGCAGTACTTC. It specifies CASSTGTGGVREQYF. This rearrangement joins TRBV5-1 to TRBJ2-7; 12 nucleotides align to TRBD1. The CDR3 is made up of 15 amino acids. The V gene's germline CDR1 is SGHRS and CDR2 YFSETQ. With 4 bases clipped from V and 7 bases from J, the junction kept 9 bases outside the gene matches.

The chain is built from TRBV4-3 and TRBJ1-1; possibly TRBD1 for D (5 bases). The CDR3 totals 13 residues. The ends were cut back, 0 bases at V and 11 bases at J, with 13 bases in the middle. Germline CDR1 LGHNA, CDR2 YSLEER. CDR3 region: CASSQEGRGDAFF. The CDR3 DNA sequence: TGCGCCAGCAGCCAAGAGGGCCGGGGGGACGCTTTCTTT.

Relative to its sample, this clone is medium-sized (0.01 to 0.1%). This chain uses TRBV7-6 with TRBJ2-7; TRBD2 is a possible D gene (5 bases). The germline CDR1 and CDR2 sequences are SGHVS and FNYEAQ. Trimming removed 1 base at V and 6 bases at J, with 7 bases between. This CDR3 is 12 amino acids long. CDR3 sequence (DNA): TGTGCCAGCAGCTTAGGGGAGCTCGAGCAGTACTTC. Translated: CASSLGELEQYF. The variable domain in full, completed from reference TRBV7-6 and TRBJ2-7, reads GAGVSQSPRYKVTKRGQDVALRCDPISGHVSLYWYRQALGQGPEFLTYFNYEAQQDKSGLPNDRFSAERPEGSISTLTIQRTEQRDSAMYRCASSLGELEQYFGPGTRLTVT.

The genes are TRBV19 and TRBJ1-2; D perhaps matches TRBD1 (6 bases). The germline gives CDR1 LNHDA, CDR2 SQIVND (reference sequence). V gave up 9 bases and J gave up 3 bases, with 11 bases separating them. The CDR3 extends over 12 amino acids. The DNA of the CDR3 is TGTGCCAGCATGGACAGAGACTATGGCTACACCTTC. It yields the protein CASMDRDYGYTF.

The sample holds one count of this clone. V gene TRBV7-9 combines with J gene TRBJ1-4, with 7 bases fitting TRBD1. The CDR3 consists of 15 residues. V shed 4 bases and J 4 bases; nucleotides not matched to a gene: 6. Per the germline V gene, CDR1 is SEHNR and CDR2 is FQNEAQ (reference sequence). CDR3 loop: CASSSPRDSNEKLFF. The DNA of the CDR3 is TGTGCCAGCAGCTCACCCCGGGACAGTAATGAAAAACTGTTTTTT.

The chain carries TRBV4-1 and TRBJ1-5, with a tentative D call TRBD1 (5 bases). V was trimmed by 0 bases and J by 7 bases, leaving 13 bases between them. CDR1 MGHRA and CDR2 YSYEKL come from the germline V gene. The CDR3 contains 15 residues. This CDR3 reads CASSQDVGAQQPQHF. DNA for the CDR3: TGCGCCAGCAGCCAAGATGTAGGGGCCCAACAGCCCCAGCATTTT.

The V gene is TRBV5-6, the J gene TRBJ1-4; no clear D. There are 13 residues in the CDR3. Germline values: CDR1 SGHDT, CDR2 YYEEEE. Trimming stripped 4 bases from V and 7 bases from J, with 11 bases between. The CDR3 coding sequence is TGTGCCAGCAGCCAGGAAAGGCGTGAAAAACTGTTTTTT. The encoded protein is CASSQERREKLFF.

The genes are TRBV19 and TRBJ2-7; weak D call: TRBD2 (6 bases). The CDR3 runs to 13 residues. Per germline, CDR1 LNHDA and CDR2 SQIVND (reference sequence). V lost 6 bases and J lost 1, with 10 bases in between. The CDR3: CASRPAGSYEQYF. The CDR3 nucleotides are TGTGCCAGTAGGCCCGCGGGGTCCTACGAGCAGTACTTC.

The CDR3 region has the DNA TGTGCCAGCAGTTTATCGACAGTTAACACTGAAGCTTTCTTT. Amino acids: CASSLSTVNTEAFF. The chain has TRBV27 and TRBJ1-1, with D possibly matching TRBD1 (5 bases). The germline CDR1 and CDR2 sequences are MNHEY and SMNVEV (reference sequence). The CDR3 sequence is 14 residues long. V lost 0 bases to trimming and J lost 2 bases, with 7 bases between them.

This chain uses TRBV30 with TRBJ1-6, with a possible D match to TRBD1 (5 bases). This CDR3 has 15 amino acids. Trimming removed 8 bases from V and 6 bases from J, with 20 bases in between. Germline CDR1 is GTSNPN and CDR2 is SVGIG (reference sequence). The CDR3 sequence is CATPPNGAANSPLHF. The DNA of the CDR3 is TGTGCCACGCCCCCGAATGGGGCAGCTAATTCACCCCTCCACTTT.

This clone appeared once. This chain uses TRBV5-4 with TRBJ1-2, with 9 bases identical to TRBD1. V was pared by 3 bases and J by 5 bases, with 2 bases of the junction left unmatched. This CDR3 has 13 residues. Germline CDR1 and CDR2: SGHNT and YYREEE (reference sequence). The CDR3 loop is CASSYDRGYGYTF. In DNA form, the CDR3 reads TGTGCCAGCAGCTACGACAGGGGGTATGGCTACACCTTC. The full variable domain, in which reference TRBV5-4 and TRBJ1-2 provide the parts outside the CDR3, is ETGVTQSPTHLIKTRGQQVTLRCSSQSGHNTVSWYQQALGQGPQFIFQYYREEENGRGNFPPRFSGLQFPNYSSELNVNALELDDSALYLCASSYDRGYGYTFGSGTRLTVV.

V gene TRBV24-1 combines with J gene TRBJ1-2; no clear D gene. This CDR3 has 14 residues. The V and J ends lost 4 bases and 8 bases respectively, with 16 bases between them. CDR1 is KGHDR, CDR2 SFDVKD, per germline. For the CDR3, the DNA is TGTGCCACCAGTGACCCCACCCGAGGGCAGGGCTACACCTTC. Amino acids: CATSDPTRGQGYTF.

The chain has TRBV19 and TRBJ1-3; no reliable D call. This CDR3 has 13 amino acids. The ends were cut back, 3 bases at V and 7 bases at J, with 10 bases in the middle. Germline assignment: CDR1 LNHDA and CDR2 SQIVND (reference sequence). The CDR3 DNA reads as TGTGCCAGTAGTATTGGCCAGTTGAACACCATATATTTT. Amino acid sequence: CASSIGQLNTIYF.

The chain employs TRBV2 and TRBJ1-5; TRBD1 agrees at 8 bases. J lost 6 bases, V lost 7 bases, and 11 bases had no gene match. Germline V gene sequence: CDR1 SNHLY, CDR2 FYNNEI. The CDR3 extends over 15 amino acids. The CDR3 DNA reads TGTGCCAGCACCGCCCTACAGGGGGGAGGTCAGCCCCAGCATTTT. This sequence encodes CASTALQGGGQPQHF.

This chain uses TRBV5-1 with TRBJ2-3; maybe TRBD2 (6 bases). Germline V gene sequence: CDR1 SGHRS, CDR2 YFSETQ. The V and J ends lost 1 base and 5 bases respectively, with 14 bases between them. This CDR3 is 15 amino acids long. The CDR3 protein is CASSLLDPGEDTQYF. In DNA form, the CDR3 reads TGCGCCAGCAGCTTGTTGGATCCGGGGGAAGATACGCAGTATTTT.

V usage is TRBV21-1 and J usage is TRBJ2-3; the table assigns TRBD2, which was not confirmed against the DNA. TRBV21-1 is an annotated pseudogene. This CDR3 region has 14 residues. In DNA form, the CDR3 reads TGTGCCAGCACCGGCGGGGGGAGCACAGATACGCAGTATTTT. Amino acids: CASTGGGSTDTQYF.

The chain uses TRBV29-1 and TRBJ2-1; D gene ambiguous. Between the trimmed V and J ends, which lost 7 bases and 10 bases, there was a span of 11 bases. Germline V gives CDR1 SQVTM, CDR2 ANQGSEA. CDR3 size: 10 residues. The CDR3 loop reads CSALAWEQFF. The CDR3 coding sequence is TGCAGCGCCTTAGCTTGGGAGCAGTTCTTC.

The J gene is TRBJ2-5, the V gene TRBV15, with a weak D call TRBD1 (6 bases). CDR1 and CDR2 (germline): LNHNV, YYDKDF (reference sequence). The CDR3 loop spans 18 amino acids. Trimming pared 1 base from V and 2 bases from J, leaving 20 bases between. The CDR3 here is CATSRVGTTMDLQETQYF. CDR3 coding DNA: TGTGCCACCAGCAGAGTGGGGACAACGATGGATCTACAAGAGACCCAGTACTTC.

The rearrangement uses TRBV29-1 and TRBJ1-2, with TRBD1 matching 7 bases. Germline V gene sequence: CDR1 SQVTM, CDR2 ANQGSEA. This CDR3 contains 12 residues. The V and J ends lost 6 bases and 4 bases, in that order; junction bases with no gene match: 5. DNA of the CDR3: TGCAGCGTGGAGGGACAGCTCTATGGCTACACCTTC. Its translation: CSVEGQLYGYTF.

The chain combines TRBV2 with TRBJ2-7; TRBD1 matches 8 bases. The CDR3 length is 13 residues. Germline-derived CDR1 and CDR2 are SNHLY and FYNNEI. Germline trimming cut 7 bases from V and 5 bases from J; bases unmatched to any gene: 7. CDR3 region: CASNVDRVNEQYF. The CDR3 DNA is TGTGCCAGCAATGTGGACAGGGTCAACGAGCAGTACTTC.

This chain connects TRBV7-2 to TRBJ2-7; the match to TRBD1 covers 9 bases. The CDR3 consists of 17 residues. Germline loops: CDR1 SGHTA, CDR2 FQGNSA. The V gene end was trimmed by 5 bases and the J gene end by 1 base; junction bases not matched to a gene: 12. The CDR3 DNA reads TGTGCCAGCAGCCCACACGGGAGGACAGGGGTTTCCTACGAGCAGTACTTC. As protein: CASSPHGRTGVSYEQYF.